Sequencing of this T cell receptor beta chain was carried out in a study of beta chain features in type 1 diabetes. Overall study findings and caveats: Among patients with Type 1 diabetes, TCRB CDR3s were moderately but significantly shorter in every one of the four CD4+ subsets. Within patients, naive, central memory and Treg TCRB repertoires seemed more similar than within healthy donors. Overrepresentation of cells with high TCR expression could result from cDNA sequencing.

Investigators reverse transcribed all isolated RNA, so they sequenced expressed TCRB transcripts. The read count averaged about 3.57 million across naive, central memory and regulatory T cell samples. Sequencing was performed with immunoSEQ multiplex PCR; in TCRdb, only in-frame clones are kept and a portion is missing. Among about 340,000 clones listed, approximately 12% were seen once. Trimming stripped 2 bases from V and 6 bases from J, with 11 bases between. The CDR3 covers 13 residues. Germline CDR1 is SGHRS and CDR2 is YFSETQ. This clone was counted a few times. What it recognizes is unknown. CD4+ cells of the naive, central memory, regulatory and stem cell-like memory types were sorted via CD45RO/CCR7/CD25/CD127/CD95/CD27.

The rearrangement links TRBV5-1 to TRBJ2-5; D is uncertain. Source material: naive CD4+ T cells from blood. The sequence was collected from a woman in her late teens or twenties with type 1 diabetes. CDR3 DNA: TGCGCCAGCAGCTTTGATGCGTTGCAGACCCAGTACTTC. It codes for CASSFDALQTQYF.